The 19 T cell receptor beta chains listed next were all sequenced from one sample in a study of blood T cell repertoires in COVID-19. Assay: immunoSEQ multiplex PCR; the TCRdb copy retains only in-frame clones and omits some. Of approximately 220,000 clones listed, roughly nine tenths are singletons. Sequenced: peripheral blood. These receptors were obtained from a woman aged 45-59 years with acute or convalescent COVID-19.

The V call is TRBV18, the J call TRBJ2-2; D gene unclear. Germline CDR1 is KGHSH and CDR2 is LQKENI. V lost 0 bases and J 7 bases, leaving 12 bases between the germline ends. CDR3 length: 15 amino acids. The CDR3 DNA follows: TGTGCCAGCTCACCACCCAGTCAACCGGGCGGGGAGCTGTTTTTT. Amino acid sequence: CASSPPSQPGGELFF.

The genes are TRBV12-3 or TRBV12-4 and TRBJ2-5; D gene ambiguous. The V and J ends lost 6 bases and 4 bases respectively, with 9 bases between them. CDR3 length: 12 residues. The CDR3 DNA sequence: TGTGCCAGCAGCCTAAAAAGAGAGACCCAGTACTTC. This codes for CASSLKRETQYF.

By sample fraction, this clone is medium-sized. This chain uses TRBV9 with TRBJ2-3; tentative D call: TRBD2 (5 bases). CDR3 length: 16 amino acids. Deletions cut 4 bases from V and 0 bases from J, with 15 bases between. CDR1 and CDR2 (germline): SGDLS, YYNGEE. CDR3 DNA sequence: TGTGCCAGCAGCCCTAGCCGGTCAACTAGCACAGATACGCAGTATTTT. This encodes CASSPSRSTSTDTQYF.

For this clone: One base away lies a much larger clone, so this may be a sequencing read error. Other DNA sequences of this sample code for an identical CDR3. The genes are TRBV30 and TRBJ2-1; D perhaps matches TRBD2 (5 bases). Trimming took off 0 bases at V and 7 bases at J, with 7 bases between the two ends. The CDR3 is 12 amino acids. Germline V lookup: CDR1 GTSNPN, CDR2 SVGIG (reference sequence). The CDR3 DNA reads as TGTGCCTGGAGTGTACGGGGAAATGAGCAGTTCTTC. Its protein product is CAWSVRGNEQFF.

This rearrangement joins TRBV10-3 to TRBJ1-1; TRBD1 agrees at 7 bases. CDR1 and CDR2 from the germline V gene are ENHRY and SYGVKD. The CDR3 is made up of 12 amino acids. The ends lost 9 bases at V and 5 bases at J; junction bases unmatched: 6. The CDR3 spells CAINQGGTEAFF. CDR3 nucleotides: TGTGCCATAAATCAGGGGGGTACTGAAGCTTTCTTT.

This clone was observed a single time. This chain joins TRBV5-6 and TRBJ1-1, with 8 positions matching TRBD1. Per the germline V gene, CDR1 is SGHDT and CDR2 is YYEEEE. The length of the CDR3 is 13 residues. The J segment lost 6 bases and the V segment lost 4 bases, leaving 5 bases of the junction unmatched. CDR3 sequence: CASSLRGPAEAFF. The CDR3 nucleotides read TGTGCCAGCAGCCTCAGGGGGCCGGCTGAAGCTTTCTTT.

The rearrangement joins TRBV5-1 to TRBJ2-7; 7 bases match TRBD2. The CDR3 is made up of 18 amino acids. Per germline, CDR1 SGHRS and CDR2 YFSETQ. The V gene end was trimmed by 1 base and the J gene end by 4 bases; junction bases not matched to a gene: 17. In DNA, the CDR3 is TGCGCCAGCAGCTTGTATCTGGCTAGCGGCAGACAAGATTACGAGCAGTACTTC. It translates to CASSLYLASGRQDYEQYF.

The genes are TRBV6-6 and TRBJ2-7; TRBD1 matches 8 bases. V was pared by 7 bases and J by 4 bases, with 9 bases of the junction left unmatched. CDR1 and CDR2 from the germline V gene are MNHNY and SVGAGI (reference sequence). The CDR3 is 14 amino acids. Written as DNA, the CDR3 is TGTGCCAGCAACAACCAGGGACAGGAGTACGAGCAGTACTTC. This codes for CASNNQGQEYEQYF.

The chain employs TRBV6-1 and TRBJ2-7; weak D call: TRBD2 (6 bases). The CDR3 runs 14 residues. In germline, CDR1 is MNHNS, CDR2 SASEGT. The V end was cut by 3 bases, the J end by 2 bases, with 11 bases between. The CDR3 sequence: CASSDRGITYEQYF. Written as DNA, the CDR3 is TGTGCCAGCAGTGATCGGGGGATCACCTACGAGCAGTACTTC.

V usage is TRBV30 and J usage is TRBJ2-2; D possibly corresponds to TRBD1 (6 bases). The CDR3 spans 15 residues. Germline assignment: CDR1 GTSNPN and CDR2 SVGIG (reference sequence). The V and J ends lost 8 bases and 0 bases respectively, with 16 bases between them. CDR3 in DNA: TGTGCCAGCAGAGCATGGGACACGAACACCGGGGAGCTGTTTTTT. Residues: CASRAWDTNTGELFF.

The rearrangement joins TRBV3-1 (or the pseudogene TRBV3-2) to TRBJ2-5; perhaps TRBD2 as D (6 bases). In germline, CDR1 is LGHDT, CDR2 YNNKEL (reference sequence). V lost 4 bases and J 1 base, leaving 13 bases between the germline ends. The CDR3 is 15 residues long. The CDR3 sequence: CASSPSLAAQETQYF. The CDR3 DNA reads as TGTGCCAGCAGCCCCTCGTTAGCGGCCCAAGAGACCCAGTACTTC.

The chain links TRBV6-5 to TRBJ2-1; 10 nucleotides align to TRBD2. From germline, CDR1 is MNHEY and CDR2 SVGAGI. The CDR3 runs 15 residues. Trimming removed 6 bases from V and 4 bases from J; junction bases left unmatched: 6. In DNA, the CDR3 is TGTGCCAGCAGCAAAAGCGGGGGGGCTTACAATGAGCAGTTCTTC. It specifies CASSKSGGAYNEQFF.

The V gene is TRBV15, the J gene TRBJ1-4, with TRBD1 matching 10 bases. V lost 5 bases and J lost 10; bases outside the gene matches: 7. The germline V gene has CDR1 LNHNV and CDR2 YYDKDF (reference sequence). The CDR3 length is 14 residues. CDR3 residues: CATSRRQGAGKLFF. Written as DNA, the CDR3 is TGTGCCACCAGCCGACGACAGGGGGCTGGAAAACTGTTTTTT.

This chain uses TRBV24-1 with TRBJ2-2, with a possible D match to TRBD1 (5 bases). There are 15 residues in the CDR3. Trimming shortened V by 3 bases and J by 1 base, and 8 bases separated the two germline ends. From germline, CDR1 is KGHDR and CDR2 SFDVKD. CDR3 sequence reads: CATSDLGQNTGELFF. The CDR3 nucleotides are TGTGCCACCAGTGATCTTGGACAGAACACCGGGGAGCTGTTTTTT.

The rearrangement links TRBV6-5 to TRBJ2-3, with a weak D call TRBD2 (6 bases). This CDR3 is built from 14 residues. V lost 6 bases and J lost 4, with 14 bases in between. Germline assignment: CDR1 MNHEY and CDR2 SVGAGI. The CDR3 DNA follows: TGTGCCAGCAGAAAAGGAGGGGTCCCAGATACGCAGTATTTT. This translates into CASRKGGVPDTQYF.

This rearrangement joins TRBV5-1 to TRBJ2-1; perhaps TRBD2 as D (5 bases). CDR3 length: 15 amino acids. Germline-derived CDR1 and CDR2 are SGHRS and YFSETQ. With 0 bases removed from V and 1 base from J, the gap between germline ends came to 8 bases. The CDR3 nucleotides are TGCGCCAGCAGCTTGGGGGAGAGTTCCTACAATGAGCAGTTCTTC. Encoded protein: CASSLGESSYNEQFF. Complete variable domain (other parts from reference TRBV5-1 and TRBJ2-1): KAGVTQTPRYLIKTRGQQVTLSCSPISGHRSVSWYQQTPGQGLQFLFEYFSETQRNKGNFPGRFSGRQFSNSRSEMNVSTLELGDSALYLCASSLGESSYNEQFFGPGTRLTVL.

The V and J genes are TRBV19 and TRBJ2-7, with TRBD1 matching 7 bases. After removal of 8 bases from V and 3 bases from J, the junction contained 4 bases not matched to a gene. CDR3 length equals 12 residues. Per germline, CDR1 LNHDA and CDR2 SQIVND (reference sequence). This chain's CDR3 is CASRQGDYEQYF. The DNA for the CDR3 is TGTGCCAGTCGACAGGGTGACTACGAGCAGTACTTC.

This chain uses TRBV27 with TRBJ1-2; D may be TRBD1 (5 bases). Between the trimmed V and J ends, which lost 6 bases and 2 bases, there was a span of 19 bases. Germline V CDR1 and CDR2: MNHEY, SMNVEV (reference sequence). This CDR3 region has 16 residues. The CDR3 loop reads CASRLAAGVGNYGYTF. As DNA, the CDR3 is TGTGCCAGCAGATTAGCCGCGGGGGTGGGGAACTATGGCTACACCTTC.

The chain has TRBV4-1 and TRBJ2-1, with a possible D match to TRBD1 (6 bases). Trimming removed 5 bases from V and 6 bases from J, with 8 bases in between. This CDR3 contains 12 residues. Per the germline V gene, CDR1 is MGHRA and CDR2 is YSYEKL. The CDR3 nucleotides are TGCGCCAGCAGCTTACAGGGCAATGAGCAGTTCTTC. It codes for CASSLQGNEQFF.